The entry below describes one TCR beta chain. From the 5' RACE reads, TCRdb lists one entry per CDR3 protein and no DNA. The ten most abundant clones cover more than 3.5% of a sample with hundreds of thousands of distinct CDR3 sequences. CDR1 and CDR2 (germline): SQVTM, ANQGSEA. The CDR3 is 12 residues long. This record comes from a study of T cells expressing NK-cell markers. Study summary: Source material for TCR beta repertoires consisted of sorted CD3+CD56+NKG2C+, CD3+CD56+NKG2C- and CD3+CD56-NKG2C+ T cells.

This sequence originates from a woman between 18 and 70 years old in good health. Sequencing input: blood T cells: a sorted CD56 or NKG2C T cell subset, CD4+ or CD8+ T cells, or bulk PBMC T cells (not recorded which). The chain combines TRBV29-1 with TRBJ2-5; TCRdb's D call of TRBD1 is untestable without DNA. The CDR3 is CRGGTSQETQYF.